Described below is a single TCR beta chain sequence and its context. Its antigen is unidentified. The record originates from a study of cytomegalovirus exposure and HLA in healthy donors. In the study overall: Among around 400 genotyped donors, about 80% fell in the Caucasian-associated ancestry cluster. Regarding the study as a whole: A later analysis found TCR association rates differed by HLA locus, highest for DRB1 and lowest for HLA-C. Relative to equally common others, HLA-associated TCR beta chains showed greater clonal expansion in a later analysis. Because they were indistinguishable, some V segments, including TRBV6-2 and TRBV6-3, were excluded.

Germline V gene lookup returns CDR1 SEHNR and CDR2 FQNEAQ (reference sequence). V was shortened by 5 bases and J by 3 bases, with 20 bases between the two germline ends. This CDR3 is built from 16 residues. This PCR relied on a set of 60 Vbeta primers and 13 Jbeta primers. Sequencing used immunoSEQ multiplex PCR; TCRdb keeps in-frame clones, though not all of them. The profile shows 150,000 to 200,000 clones, 80% to 85% of them singletons. The sequencing sample was made of PBMCs. The source of this sequence is a man in his fifties in good health and CMV-seropositive. The V call is TRBV7-9, the J call TRBJ2-7; D possibly corresponds to TRBD2 (5 bases). CDR3 sequence: CASSPETGIIFYEQYF. The CDR3, as DNA: TGTGCCAGCAGCCCTGAGACGGGGATCATATTCTACGAGCAGTACTTC.